This TCR beta chain was observed in a study of CD4 T cells in relation to SARS-CoV-2 and coronaviruses. Notes on the study in general: No donor gave both pre-pandemic and post-infection samples.

The repertoire was sequenced with immunoSEQ multiplex PCR; TCRdb's copy has only in-frame clones and lacks some. Of approximately 50,000 clones in the sample, around 92% were seen once. Points on this clone: Its antigen is unidentified.

The CDR3 sequence is 16 residues long. Germline trimming cut 6 bases from V and 0 bases from J; bases unmatched to any gene: 5. Per germline, CDR1 KGHSH and CDR2 LQKENI. The sequence was obtained from an adult with COVID-19. This chain connects TRBV18 to TRBJ2-6; 7 bases match TRBD1. The sequenced sample consisted of naive CD4+ T cells from PBMCs. As to subset: naive CD4+ T cells isolated by negative enrichment. CDR3 in amino acids: CASSLQGSSGANVLTF. DNA of the CDR3: TGTGCCAGCTCGCTACAGGGGTCCTCTGGGGCCAACGTCCTGACTTTC.